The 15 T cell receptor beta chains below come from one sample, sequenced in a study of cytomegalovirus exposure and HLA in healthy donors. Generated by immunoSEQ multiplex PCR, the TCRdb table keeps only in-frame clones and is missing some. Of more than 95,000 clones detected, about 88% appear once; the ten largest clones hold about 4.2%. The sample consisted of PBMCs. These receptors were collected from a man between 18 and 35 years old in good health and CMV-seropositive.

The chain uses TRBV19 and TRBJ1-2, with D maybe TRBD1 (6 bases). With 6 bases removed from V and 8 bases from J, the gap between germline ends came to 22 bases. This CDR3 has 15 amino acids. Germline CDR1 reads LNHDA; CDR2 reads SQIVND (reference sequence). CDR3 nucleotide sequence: TGTGCCAGTAGCGCCGCGGGGGGCGCGGGAAGCGGCTACACCTTC. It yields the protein CASSAAGGAGSGYTF.

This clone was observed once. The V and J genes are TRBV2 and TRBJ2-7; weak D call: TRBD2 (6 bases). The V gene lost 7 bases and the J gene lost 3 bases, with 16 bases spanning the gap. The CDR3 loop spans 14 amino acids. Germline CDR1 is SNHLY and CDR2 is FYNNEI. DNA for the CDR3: TGTGCCAGCAAAGAGGGACTGGATTTCTACGAGCAGTACTTC. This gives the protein CASKEGLDFYEQYF.

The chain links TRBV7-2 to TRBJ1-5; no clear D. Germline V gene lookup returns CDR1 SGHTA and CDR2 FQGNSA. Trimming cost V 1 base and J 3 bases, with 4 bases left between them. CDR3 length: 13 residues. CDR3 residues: CASSLDYNQPQHF. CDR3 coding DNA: TGTGCCAGCAGCTTAGATTACAATCAGCCCCAGCATTTT.

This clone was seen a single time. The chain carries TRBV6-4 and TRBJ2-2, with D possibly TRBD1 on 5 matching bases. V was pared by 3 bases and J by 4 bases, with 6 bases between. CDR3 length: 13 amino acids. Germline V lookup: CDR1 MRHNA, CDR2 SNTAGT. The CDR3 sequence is CASSEGATGELFF. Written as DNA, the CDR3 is TGTGCCAGCAGTGAAGGGGCCACCGGGGAGCTGTTTTTT.

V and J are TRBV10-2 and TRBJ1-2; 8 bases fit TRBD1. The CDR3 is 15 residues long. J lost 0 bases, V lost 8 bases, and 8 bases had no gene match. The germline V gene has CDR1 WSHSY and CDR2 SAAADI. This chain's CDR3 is CASGGTGDANYGYTF. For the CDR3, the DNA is TGCGCCAGCGGAGGGACAGGCGATGCTAACTATGGCTACACCTTC.

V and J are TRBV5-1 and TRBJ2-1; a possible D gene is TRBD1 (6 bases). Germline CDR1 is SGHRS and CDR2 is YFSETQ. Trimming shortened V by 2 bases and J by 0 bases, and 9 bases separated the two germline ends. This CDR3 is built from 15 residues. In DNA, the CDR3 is TGCGCCAGCAGCTTTACGGACAGCTCCTACAATGAGCAGTTCTTC. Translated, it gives CASSFTDSSYNEQFF.

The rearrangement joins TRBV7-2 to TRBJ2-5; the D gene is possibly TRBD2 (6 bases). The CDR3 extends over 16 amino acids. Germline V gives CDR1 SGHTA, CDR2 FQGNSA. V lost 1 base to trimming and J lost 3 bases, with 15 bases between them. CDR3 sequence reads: CASSLGGRLVKETQYF. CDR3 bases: TGTGCCAGCAGCTTAGGGGGAAGACTAGTTAAAGAGACCCAGTACTTC.

The CDR3 protein is CGTGSNYGYTF. The CDR3 region has the DNA TGTGGGACCGGGAGTAACTATGGCTACACCTTC. The chain has TRBV28 and TRBJ1-2; D unresolved. Germline V gene sequence: CDR1 MDHEN, CDR2 SYDVKM. The CDR3 runs 11 residues.

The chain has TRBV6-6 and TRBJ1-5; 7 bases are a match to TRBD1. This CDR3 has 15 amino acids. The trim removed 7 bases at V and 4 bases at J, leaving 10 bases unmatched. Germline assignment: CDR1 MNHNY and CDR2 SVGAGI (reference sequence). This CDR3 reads CASTPGQPQNQPQHF. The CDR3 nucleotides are TGTGCCAGCACCCCGGGACAGCCTCAAAATCAGCCCCAGCATTTT.

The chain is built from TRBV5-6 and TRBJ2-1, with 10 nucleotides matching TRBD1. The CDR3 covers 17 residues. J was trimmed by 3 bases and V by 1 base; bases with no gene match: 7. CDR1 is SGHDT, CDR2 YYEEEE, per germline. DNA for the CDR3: TGTGCCAGCAGCTTGATTGGGGACAGGGGTTACTACAATGAGCAGTTCTTC. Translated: CASSLIGDRGYYNEQFF.

The CDR3, as DNA: TGTGCCAGCAGCCAAGGAGCGGGGGGGCCGGTAGGTGAGCAGTTCTTC. Amino acid sequence: CASSQGAGGPVGEQFF. The chain combines TRBV14 with TRBJ2-1; 10 bases fit TRBD2. V dropped 1 base and J dropped 9; count of bases not matched to a gene: 9. Germline CDR1 and CDR2: SGHDN and FVKESK. This CDR3 has 16 amino acids.

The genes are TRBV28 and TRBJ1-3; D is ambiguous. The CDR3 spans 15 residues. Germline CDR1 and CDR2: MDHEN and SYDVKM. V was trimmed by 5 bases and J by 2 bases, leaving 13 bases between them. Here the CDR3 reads CASSPPAGAGNTIYF. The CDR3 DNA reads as TGTGCCAGCAGTCCGCCCGCGGGAGCTGGAAACACCATATATTTT.

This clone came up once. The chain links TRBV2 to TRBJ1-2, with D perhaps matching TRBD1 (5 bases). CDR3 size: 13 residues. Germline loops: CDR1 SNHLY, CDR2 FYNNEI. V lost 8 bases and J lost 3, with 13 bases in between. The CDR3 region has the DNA TGTGCCAGCGATAAAGGGGTGGACTATGGCTACACCTTC. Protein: CASDKGVDYGYTF.

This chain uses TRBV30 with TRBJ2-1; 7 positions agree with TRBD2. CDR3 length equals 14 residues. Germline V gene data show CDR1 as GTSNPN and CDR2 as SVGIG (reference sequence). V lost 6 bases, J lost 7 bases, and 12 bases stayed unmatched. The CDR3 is CACLTGGGTNEQFF. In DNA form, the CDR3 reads TGTGCCTGCCTGACTGGGGGGGGGACTAATGAGCAGTTCTTC.

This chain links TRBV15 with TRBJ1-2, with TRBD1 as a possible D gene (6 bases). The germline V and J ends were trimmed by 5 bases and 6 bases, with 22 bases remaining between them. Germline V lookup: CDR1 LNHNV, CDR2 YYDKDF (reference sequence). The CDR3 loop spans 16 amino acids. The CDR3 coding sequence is TGTGCCACCAGCGGGCGACGGGGGGGGCGCGGAGATGGCTACACCTTC. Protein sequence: CATSGRRGGRGDGYTF.